This TCR beta chain was sequenced in a study of cytomegalovirus exposure and HLA in healthy donors. Across the study: About 79% of more than 300 genotyped donors fell in the Caucasian-associated ancestry cluster. Whole-study results and caveats: When presence/absence was analysed, sequencing depth was taken to be roughly uniform across donors.

Vbeta (60) and Jbeta (13) primers were used in the PCR. Method: immunoSEQ multiplex PCR; TCRdb's copy keeps in-frame clones and lacks some. The data contain around 200,000 clones, around 79% of them singletons. Trimming cost V 8 bases and J 3 bases; bases outside gene matches: 3. CDR1 and CDR2 (germline): MNHNS, SASEGT. This CDR3 spans 12 amino acids. With respect to this clone: Antigen unknown.

Sequencing used PBMCs. This TCR was sampled from a man aged 18 to 29 in good health and CMV-seronegative. The gene calls are TRBV6-1 and TRBJ1-2; 7 nucleotides line up with TRBD1. CDR3 loop: CASGQADYGYTF. Here the CDR3 DNA reads TGTGCCAGCGGACAGGCGGACTATGGCTACACCTTC.